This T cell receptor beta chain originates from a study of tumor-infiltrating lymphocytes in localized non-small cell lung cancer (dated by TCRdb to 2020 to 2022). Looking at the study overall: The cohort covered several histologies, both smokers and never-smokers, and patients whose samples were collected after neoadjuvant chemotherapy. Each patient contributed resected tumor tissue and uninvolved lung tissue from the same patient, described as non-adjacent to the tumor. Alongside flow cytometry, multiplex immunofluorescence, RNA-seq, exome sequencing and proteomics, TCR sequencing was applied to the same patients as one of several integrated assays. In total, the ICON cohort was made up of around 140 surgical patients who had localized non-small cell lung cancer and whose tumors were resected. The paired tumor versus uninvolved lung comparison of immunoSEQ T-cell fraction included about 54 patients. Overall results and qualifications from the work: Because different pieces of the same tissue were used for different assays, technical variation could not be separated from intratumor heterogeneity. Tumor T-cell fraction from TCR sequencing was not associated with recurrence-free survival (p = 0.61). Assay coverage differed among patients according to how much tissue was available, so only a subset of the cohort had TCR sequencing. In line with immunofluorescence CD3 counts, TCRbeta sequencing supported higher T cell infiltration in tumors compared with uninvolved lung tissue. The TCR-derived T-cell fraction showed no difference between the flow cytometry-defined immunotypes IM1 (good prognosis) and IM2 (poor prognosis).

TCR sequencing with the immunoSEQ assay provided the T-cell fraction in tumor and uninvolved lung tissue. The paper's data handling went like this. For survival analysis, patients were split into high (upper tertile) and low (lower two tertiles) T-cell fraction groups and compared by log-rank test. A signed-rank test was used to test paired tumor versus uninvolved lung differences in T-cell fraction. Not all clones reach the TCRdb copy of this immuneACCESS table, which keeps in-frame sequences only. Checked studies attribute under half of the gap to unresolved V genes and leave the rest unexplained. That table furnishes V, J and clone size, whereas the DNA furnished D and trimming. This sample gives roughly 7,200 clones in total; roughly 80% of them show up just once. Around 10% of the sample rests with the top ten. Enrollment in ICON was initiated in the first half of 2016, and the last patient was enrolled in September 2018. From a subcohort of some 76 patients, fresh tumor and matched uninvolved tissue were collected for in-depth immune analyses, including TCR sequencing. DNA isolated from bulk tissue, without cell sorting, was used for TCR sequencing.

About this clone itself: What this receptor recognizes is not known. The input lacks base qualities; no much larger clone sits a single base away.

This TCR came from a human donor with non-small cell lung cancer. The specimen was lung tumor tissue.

Here is the DNA: TGCGCCAGCAGCGGGGGGGCCTTAAGGGATACTGAAGCTTTCTTT. Protein translation: CASSGGALRDTEAFF. Here the chain combines TRBV5-1 and TRBJ1-1; 6 matching bases give a weak D call of TRBD1. The CDR3 measures 15 amino acids from cysteine to phenylalanine. CDR3 DNA is the only sequence kept; it has 45 bases, read in frame from the first base. Taken from the germline V gene, the CDR1 and CDR2 loops are SGHRS and YFSETQ. V lost 4 bases and J lost 5 bases; the stretch between them is 18 bases long.